The clone carrying this T cell receptor (beta chain) was observed many times. The time point denotes: after trial treatment. Described treatment: LDRT plus nivolumab, ipilimumab, low-dose cyclophosphamide and aspirin (RACIN trial). Primers targeting TRAV and TRBV primed first-strand cDNA, covering alpha and beta chains. TCR amplification used 20 PCR cycles, a constant-region primer and a V-primer adapter. TCRdb passed the reads through MiXCR, listing each CDR3 protein once. Counted here are 30,000 to 40,000 distinct CDR3 sequences, less than 25% occurring once; the ten biggest clones make up about 9.2%. Trimming stripped 3 bases from V and 6 bases from J, with 13 bases between. The germline V gene has CDR1 GTSNPN and CDR2 SVGIG (reference sequence). The CDR3 covers 13 residues. This entry is derived from a study of low-dose radiotherapy and immunotherapy resistance in tumors.

This specimen was PBMCs, taken after low-dose radiotherapy plus immunotherapy. The chain carries TRBV30 and TRBJ2-3; no clear D gene. The TCR was taken from a female donor with ovarian cancer. As DNA, the CDR3 is TGTGCCTGGAGACCCCAACCTGGGGATACGCAGTATTTT. It encodes CAWRPQPGDTQYF.